This TCR beta chain was sequenced during a study of cytomegalovirus exposure and HLA in healthy donors. This clone occurred a few times. What it binds is not known. Looked up from germline, CDR1 is SGHRS and CDR2 is YFSETQ. J was trimmed by 4 bases and V by 3 bases; bases with no gene match: 3. There are 14 residues in the CDR3. Regarding the study as a whole: Immune exposure data for these donors was limited to CMV serostatus. An analysis that was carried out later associated 15,000 to 20,000 TCR beta sequences with HLA alleles at 0.05 false discovery rate.

13 Jbeta primers and 60 Vbeta primers were used for the PCR. TCRdb's copy holds only in-frame clones and misses some; the assay was immunoSEQ multiplex PCR. Among under 200,000 clones listed, roughly 80% were seen once. Sequencing was carried out using PBMCs. The receptor's source is a man aged 40-49 years in good health and CMV-seropositive. This chain links TRBV5-1 with TRBJ2-2, with 7 bases identical to TRBD2. CDR3 amino acids: CASSSSSGTGELFF. CDR3 in DNA: TGCGCCAGCAGCTCGTCTAGCGGCACCGGGGAGCTGTTTTTT.